The 26 T cell receptor beta chains below come from one sample, sequenced in a study of T cells in Graves' hyperthyroidism and ophthalmopathy (dated by TCRdb to about 2019). The method behind the library was multiplex PCR. The sample was run on an Illumina HiSeq 2000. TCR beta CDR3 regions were amplified from RNA transcripts. A first-round RT-PCR of the TCR CDR3 used the HTBI primer set with the Qiagen OneStep RT-PCR kit. TCRdb applied fastp at Q25 and MiXCR to the public reads, then kept only in-frame beta chains. Identical CDR3 protein sequences are pooled into one entry, listed with their most common genes and DNA. This sample is represented by 300,000 to 450,000 distinct CDR3 sequences; about 14% of them were singletons. Roughly 21% of the sample rests with the top ten. Source material: blood. Source of these receptors: a woman aged 30 to 39 with Graves' ophthalmopathy.

The chain combines TRBV11-2 with TRBJ2-5; 12 bases map to TRBD2. CDR3 length equals 16 residues. Germline CDR1 reads SGHAT; CDR2 reads FQNNGV. The J segment lost 5 bases and the V segment lost 5 bases, leaving 9 bases of the junction unmatched. CDR3 residues: CASSKRSGTSGETQYF. Here the CDR3 DNA reads TGTGCCAGCAGCAAAAGATCCGGGACTAGCGGGGAGACCCAGTACTTC.

This clonotype was seen ten or more times. The V call is TRBV7-3, the J call TRBJ1-4, with a weak D call TRBD1 (6 bases). Trimming took 0 bases from V and 5 from J, leaving 22 bases between them. Germline values: CDR1 SGHTA, CDR2 FQGTGA. The CDR3 covers 19 residues. The CDR3 protein is CASSLTGHPGGRGNEKLFF. The CDR3 bases are TGTGCCAGCAGCTTAACAGGGCACCCCGGGGGCAGGGGAAATGAAAAACTGTTTTTT.

This clonotype was found many times. The chain couples TRBV20-1 to TRBJ2-1; TRBD2 matches 10 bases. The germline gives CDR1 DFQATT, CDR2 SNEGSKA (reference sequence). This CDR3 comprises 16 residues. Losses at the gene ends were 0 bases for V and 3 bases for J; bases not matched to a gene: 5. The CDR3 DNA sequence: TGCAGTGCTAGAGAGATACTAGCGGGGCTCTACAATGAGCAGTTCTTC. As protein: CSAREILAGLYNEQFF.

As regards this clonotype: This may stem from a read error, because a much larger clone lies one nucleotide away. J is TRBJ2-2 and V is TRBV19, with TRBD1 identical over 7 bases. Germline CDR1 reads LNHDA; CDR2 reads SQIVND (reference sequence). This CDR3 region has 15 residues. CDR3 sequence reads: CASRTGTENTGELLF. CDR3 coding DNA: TGTGCCAGTAGAACCGGGACAGAGAACACCGGGGAGCTGCTTTTT.

This clonotype has at least ten counts. The chain uses TRBV20-1 and TRBJ2-2; D uncertain. The CDR3 is 16 residues long. V shed 0 bases and J shed 0 bases, with 11 bases lying between them. Germline CDR1 is DFQATT and CDR2 is SNEGSKA (reference sequence). CDR3 in amino acids: CSARDLVAANTGELFF. CDR3 nucleotides: TGCAGTGCTAGAGATCTCGTGGCAGCGAACACCGGGGAGCTGTTTTTT.

This clonotype has ten or more counts. The J gene is TRBJ2-1, the V gene TRBV20-1; D possibly uses TRBD1 or TRBD2 (6 bases each). Germline V gene lookup returns CDR1 DFQATT and CDR2 SNEGSKA (reference sequence). Trimming took 0 bases from V and 8 from J, leaving 20 bases between them. This CDR3 comprises 16 residues. The CDR3 here is CSARDPANMGGYEQFF. CDR3 nucleotide sequence: TGCAGTGCTAGAGACCCAGCTAACATGGGGGGCTATGAGCAGTTCTTC.

In this sample, this clonotype turned up many times. The chain recombines TRBV20-1 with TRBJ2-1, with 11 bases matching TRBD2. This CDR3 has 14 amino acids. The trim removed 3 bases at V and 10 bases at J, leaving 8 bases unmatched. The germline CDR1 and CDR2 sequences are DFQATT and SNEGSKA (reference sequence). DNA for the CDR3: TGCAGTGCTAGGGGGACTAGCGGACCCCTCGAGCAGTTCTTC. This gives the protein CSARGTSGPLEQFF.

This clonotype occurred a few times. This rearrangement joins TRBV7-6 to TRBJ2-2, with D unclear. V was trimmed by 6 bases and J by 9 bases, leaving 11 bases between them. CDR1 SGHVS and CDR2 FNYEAQ come from the germline V gene. The CDR3 sequence is 12 residues long. DNA of the CDR3: TGTGCCAGCAGTCAAGGGCTGCGGGAGCTGTTTTTT. Protein product: CASSQGLRELFF.

This clonotype was counted many times. This chain links TRBV28 with TRBJ2-7; weak D call: TRBD2 (5 bases). Trimming took off 2 bases at V and 5 bases at J, with 7 bases between the two ends. Germline CDR1 and CDR2: MDHEN and SYDVKM. The CDR3 spans 12 residues. The CDR3 nucleotides are TGTGCCAGCAGTTTAAGGGAGAACGAGCAGTACTTC. Its protein product is CASSLRENEQYF.

In its sample, this clonotype was seen a few times. The chain joins TRBV11-3 to TRBJ1-1, with a possible D match to TRBD1 (6 bases). The germline gives CDR1 SGHNT, CDR2 YENEEA. With 1 base removed from V and 11 bases from J, the gap between germline ends came to 14 bases. The CDR3 is made up of 13 amino acids. CDR3 residues: CASSLVLDSSAFF. Written as DNA, the CDR3 is TGTGCCAGCAGCTTAGTGTTGGACAGCTCTGCTTTCTTT.

Ten or more counts support this clonotype. J is TRBJ1-4 and V is TRBV12-3 or TRBV12-4; D gene uncertain. The CDR3 sequence is 13 residues long. Trimming removed 9 bases from V and 5 bases from J, with 13 bases in between. The CDR3 spells CASRPRRNEKLFF. The CDR3 DNA follows: TGTGCCAGTAGGCCGCGTCGGAATGAAAAACTGTTTTTT.

The V gene is TRBV9, the J gene TRBJ2-7; 11 nucleotides agree with TRBD1. The germline V gene encodes CDR1 SGDLS and CDR2 YYNGEE. V trimming: 3 bases; J trimming: 3 bases; junction bases outside the gene matches: 5. The CDR3 runs to 15 residues. CDR3 nucleotides: TGTGCCAGCAGCGAGGCGGACAGGGGGCACTACGAGCAGTACTTC. Translating gives CASSEADRGHYEQYF. The full variable domain, its missing parts supplied by reference TRBV9 and TRBJ2-7, is DSGVTQTPKHLITATGQRVTLRCSPRSGDLSVYWYQQSLDQGLQFLIQYYNGEERAKGNILERFSAQQFPDLHSELNLSSLELGDSALYFCASSEADRGHYEQYFGPGTRLTVT.

V usage is TRBV6-5 and J usage is TRBJ1-2; D not resolved. Per the germline V gene, CDR1 is MNHEY and CDR2 is SVGAGI. Trimming took 4 bases from V and 4 from J, leaving 7 bases between them. CDR3 length: 12 residues. In nucleotides, the CDR3 is TGTGCCAGCAGTTCTGGTCCCTATGGCTACACCTTC. This codes for CASSSGPYGYTF.

This clonotype was found many times. This rearrangement joins TRBV6-1 to TRBJ1-5, with TRBD1 as a possible D gene (5 bases). CDR1 and CDR2 from the germline V gene are MNHNS and SASEGT. V dropped 7 bases and J dropped 1 base, with 14 bases sitting between them. The CDR3 runs 15 residues. The CDR3 loop is CASKIGAGSNQPQHF. The CDR3 DNA follows: TGTGCCAGCAAAATAGGGGCAGGGAGCAATCAGCCCCAGCATTTT.

The chain has TRBV6-1 and TRBJ1-3; D is unresolved. Germline CDR1 reads MNHNS; CDR2 reads SASEGT. The CDR3 is made up of 14 amino acids. The V and J ends lost 5 bases and 5 bases respectively, with 13 bases between them. CDR3 nucleotide sequence: TGTGCCAGCAGTCCACGGACCGAACGAAACACCATATATTTT. It codes for CASSPRTERNTIYF.

The gene calls are TRBV19 and TRBJ1-2; TRBD1 matches 7 bases. From germline, CDR1 is LNHDA and CDR2 SQIVND (reference sequence). With V trimmed by 8 bases and J by 4 bases, 10 bases remained unmatched. This CDR3 has 14 amino acids. CDR3 amino acids: CASSGQILAYGYTF. CDR3 DNA: TGTGCCAGTTCGGGACAGATTCTTGCCTATGGCTACACCTTC.

The genes are TRBV5-4 and TRBJ2-1; no clear D. The CDR3 consists of 13 residues. V was trimmed by 3 bases and J by 8 bases, leaving 12 bases between them. From germline, CDR1 is SGHNT and CDR2 YYREEE (reference sequence). The CDR3 loop is CASSSTFKDEQFF. The CDR3 DNA reads as TGTGCCAGCAGCTCAACCTTTAAAGATGAGCAGTTCTTC.

At least ten counts were recorded for this clonotype. The chain employs TRBV20-1 and TRBJ2-5, with 9 bases fitting TRBD2. J lost 3 bases, V lost 4 bases, and 6 bases had no gene match. CDR1 and CDR2 from the germline V gene are DFQATT and SNEGSKA (reference sequence). This CDR3 has 14 amino acids. As DNA, the CDR3 is TGCAGTGCTACTAGCGGGGTTCGAGAAGAGACCCAGTACTTC. It yields the protein CSATSGVREETQYF.

This clonotype showed up many times. The chain carries TRBV18 and TRBJ2-5; D might be TRBD1 or TRBD2, each matching 6 bases. The CDR3 totals 16 residues. V lost 1 base, J lost 1 base, and 13 bases lay in between. Germline-derived CDR1 and CDR2 are KGHSH and LQKENI. The CDR3 protein is CASSPLKGGPQETQYF. In nucleotides, the CDR3 is TGTGCCAGCTCACCACTGAAGGGGGGACCCCAAGAGACCCAGTACTTC.

This clonotype came up many times. The chain employs TRBV6-2 or TRBV6-3 and TRBJ1-1; TRBD1 is a possible D gene (5 bases). CDR1 is MNHEY and CDR2 is SVGEGT in the germline V gene. V lost 0 bases, J lost 5 bases, and 19 bases lay in between. CDR3 size: 17 residues. CDR3 bases: TGTGCCAGCAGTTACTCGACGGACCCCAGGGCGGCAACTGAAGCTTTCTTT. Amino acid sequence: CASSYSTDPRAATEAFF.

In its sample, this clonotype was seen a few times. The gene calls are TRBV14 and TRBJ1-2; no reliable D call. V lost 4 bases and J lost 4, with 19 bases in between. The CDR3 consists of 16 residues. Germline V CDR1 and CDR2: SGHDN, FVKESK. The CDR3 sequence: CASSLTSLKNTYGYTF. CDR3 coding DNA: TGTGCCAGCAGCCTGACTAGCCTAAAAAATACCTATGGCTACACCTTC.

This clonotype appeared many times. The chain employs TRBV7-2 and TRBJ2-2; D is unclear. The V gene's germline CDR1 is SGHTA and CDR2 FQGNSA. CDR3 size: 15 residues. Trimming shortened V by 0 bases and J by 4 bases, and 9 bases separated the two germline ends. In DNA form, the CDR3 reads TGTGCCAGCAGCTTAGCGTCGTGGGGCACCGGGGAGCTGTTTTTT. Its protein is CASSLASWGTGELFF.

This clonotype was observed a few times. The rearrangement links TRBV11-1 to TRBJ2-6; D may be TRBD2 (5 bases). The CDR3 sequence is 18 residues long. Germline loops: CDR1 SGHAT, CDR2 FQDESV (reference sequence). V was clipped by 6 bases and J by 0 bases, with 18 bases between them. The CDR3: CASRAVRRARSGANVLTF. Written as DNA, the CDR3 is TGTGCCAGCAGGGCCGTGAGGCGGGCCCGCTCTGGGGCCAACGTCCTGACTTTC.

This clonotype was recorded at least ten times. The rearrangement joins TRBV9 to TRBJ2-7; 8 bases are a match to TRBD2. Germline assignment: CDR1 SGDLS and CDR2 YYNGEE. The ends lost 2 bases at V and 3 bases at J; junction bases unmatched: 10. The CDR3 is made up of 16 amino acids. The CDR3 coding sequence is TGTGCCAGCAGCGTGGAAGGTGAGCGGGGGATCTACGAGCAGTACTTC. This gives the protein CASSVEGERGIYEQYF.

On this clonotype itself: A much larger clone differs by one base, so this may be a read error. The chain recombines TRBV3-1 with TRBJ2-2; D assignment may be TRBD1 or TRBD2 (6 bases each). Germline values: CDR1 LGHDT, CDR2 YNNKEL (reference sequence). The CDR3 contains 16 residues. The CDR3: CASSQERGRRTGEPFF. CDR3 sequence (DNA): TGTGCCAGCAGCCAAGAACGGGGGCGCCGGACCGGGGAGCCGTTTTTT.

This clonotype was seen at least ten times. V is TRBV5-1 and J is TRBJ2-5; possibly TRBD2 for D (6 bases). The germline CDR1 and CDR2 sequences are SGHRS and YFSETQ. V was cut by 3 bases and J by 5 bases, with 14 bases left in between. The CDR3 sequence is 14 residues long. In DNA form, the CDR3 reads TGCGCCAGCAGCTCCCCGGGACTGGAGGAGACCCAGTACTTC. Translating gives CASSSPGLEETQYF.